These T cell receptor beta chains were read from a single sample in a study of beta chain features in type 1 diabetes. Clones were read by immunoSEQ multiplex PCR, and TCRdb kept only the in-frame ones, dropping some. The sample lists some 370,000 clones, 9.6% seen once, with around 0.66% in the top ten. The sample consisted of central memory CD4+ T cells from blood. These receptor sequences come from a man aged 30 to 45 with type 1 diabetes. CDR3s include the opening cysteine and the closing phenylalanine or tryptophan. The D gene is left open where the match is weak. The size of a clone is reported for some rows only, either as once, few or many, or as a class for expanded clones.

>.|TRBJ2-7|.|TRBV7-3
TGTGCCAGCAGTGAATATGGAGCCGAGCAGTACTTC
CASSEYGAEQYF
>TRBD1|TRBJ1-5|.|TRBV7-2
TGTGCCAGCAGCTTCGGAGGGGGCGAGGGTCAGCCCCAGCATTTT
CASSFGGGEGQPQHF
>.|TRBJ2-5|.|TRBV29-1
TGCAGCGTTGAACGGACGGGGGAGACCCAGTACTTC
CSVERTGETQYF
>.|TRBJ2-7|few|TRBV5-4
TGTGCCAGCAGCTTTGGATCTTCCGGGGGCTACGAGCAGTACTTC
CASSFGSSGGYEQYF
>TRBD1|TRBJ1-2|.|TRBV19
TGTGCCAGTGTTGGGAGCGGGACAGGGCAGTCAGTGCATGGCTACACCTTC
CASVGSGTGQSVHGYTF
>.|TRBJ2-3|few|TRBV5-1
TGCGCCAGCAGCTCGGACGTGCGTACAGATACGCAGTATTTT
CASSSDVRTDTQYF
>.|TRBJ2-7|.|TRBV7-3
TGTGCCAGCAGCTTACATCAGGGAGGCGGGCAGTACTTC
CASSLHQGGGQYF
>TRBD2|TRBJ2-1|few|TRBV7-6
TGTGCCAGCAGCAGAACAGCGGGAGTTGGGGAAAATGAGCAGTTCTTC
CASSRTAGVGENEQFF
>.|TRBJ2-3|.|TRBV11-2
TGTGCCAGCAGCACCCAGGGGAGTCCCACAGATACGCAGTATTTT
CASSTQGSPTDTQYF
>.|TRBJ2-7|.|TRBV21-1
TGTGCCAGCAGCAAAGGAGAGGGACCTACCTCTTGGGAGCAGTACTTC
CASSKGEGPTSWEQYF
>TRBD2|TRBJ2-1|few|TRBV7-3
TGTGCCAGCAGCTTCAGCTCCGCTAGCGGGTACAATGAGCAGTTCTTC
CASSFSSASGYNEQFF
>.|TRBJ2-5|many|TRBV18
TGTGCCAGCTCACCAGATCGGACAGCCCAAGAGACCCAGTACTTC
CASSPDRTAQETQYF
>TRBD2|TRBJ2-7|.|TRBV7-2
TGTGCCAGCAGCCGGACTAGCGGACAGAGGGAGCAGTACTTC
CASSRTSGQREQYF